A selection of T cell receptor beta chains follows, all from one sample in a study of cytomegalovirus exposure and HLA in healthy donors. Measured with immunoSEQ multiplex PCR; TCRdb has only the in-frame clones, and not every one. The sample lists about 94,000 clones, just under 80% occurring once. The sample taken for sequencing was PBMCs. The receptors stem from a woman aged 40 to 55 in good health and CMV-seronegative. Both conserved end residues are part of each CDR3. A D gene is named only where the DNA matches it firmly. Part of the rows lack a size; the others show once, few, many or a class for expanded clones.

V gene: TRBV5-1; D gene: TRBD1; clone size: .; J gene: TRBJ1-2; CDR3 DNA: TGCGCCAGCAGCTTCGGGACAGCCAACTATGGCTACACCTTC; CDR3 protein: CASSFGTANYGYTF
V gene: TRBV4-3; D gene: .; clone size: few; J gene: TRBJ2-7; CDR3 DNA: TGCGCCAGCAGCCAAGATAGGGGCGAGCAGTACTTC; CDR3 protein: CASSQDRGEQYF
V gene: TRBV5-4; D gene: .; clone size: .; J gene: TRBJ2-6; CDR3 DNA: TGTGCCAGCAGCGGGAGCTCTGGGGCCAACGTCCTGACTTTC; CDR3 protein: CASSGSSGANVLTF
V gene: TRBV4-2; D gene: .; clone size: .; J gene: TRBJ2-1; CDR3 DNA: TGTGCCAGCAGCCAATTGCCAGGGGAAAATGAGCAGTTCTTC; CDR3 protein: CASSQLPGENEQFF
V gene: TRBV28; D gene: .; clone size: .; J gene: TRBJ1-1; CDR3 DNA: TGTGCCAGCAATATGAACGCGGCTGAAGCTTTCTTT; CDR3 protein: CASNMNAAEAFF
V gene: TRBV15; D gene: .; clone size: .; J gene: TRBJ2-3; CDR3 DNA: TGTGCCACCAGCAGAGAACTAGCCGGTTCGGATACGCAGTATTTT; CDR3 protein: CATSRELAGSDTQYF
V gene: TRBV7-2; D gene: TRBD2; clone size: once; J gene: TRBJ2-1; CDR3 DNA: TGTGCCAGCAGCTTAGGAGCGGGGATATCCTACAATGAGCAGTTCTTC; CDR3 protein: CASSLGAGISYNEQFF
V gene: TRBV7-2; D gene: .; clone size: .; J gene: TRBJ2-7; CDR3 DNA: TGTGCCAGCAGCTTAGTCGGGGTTACCTACGAGCAGTACTTC; CDR3 protein: CASSLVGVTYEQYF
V gene: TRBV6-5; D gene: TRBD1; clone size: .; J gene: TRBJ1-1; CDR3 DNA: TGTGCCAGCAGTGTCCAGGGGGCCACTGAAGCTTTCTTT; CDR3 protein: CASSVQGATEAFF
V gene: TRBV6-6; D gene: TRBD1; clone size: .; J gene: TRBJ1-4; CDR3 DNA: TGTGCCAGCAGTACAGGGGTCCATAATGAAAAACTGTTTTTT; CDR3 protein: CASSTGVHNEKLFF
V gene: TRBV30; D gene: .; clone size: .; J gene: TRBJ2-7; CDR3 DNA: TGTGCCTGGAGTTGGGGCGGCGAGCAGTACTTC; CDR3 protein: CAWSWGGEQYF
V gene: TRBV4-3; D gene: TRBD1; clone size: .; J gene: TRBJ1-6; CDR3 DNA: TGCGCCAGCAGCCGGACGGGCGGGACAGGGAATAATTCACCCCTCCACTTT; CDR3 protein: CASSRTGGTGNNSPLHF
V gene: TRBV4-3; D gene: .; clone size: .; J gene: TRBJ1-4; CDR3 DNA: TGCGCCAGCAGCCAAGCCAGGAAACCTAATGAAAAACTGTTTTTT; CDR3 protein: CASSQARKPNEKLFF
V gene: TRBV7-2; D gene: TRBD2; clone size: .; J gene: TRBJ2-7; CDR3 DNA: TGTGCCAGCAGCTTAGTCTCCCGCCAGACTAGCAACGAGCAGTACTTC; CDR3 protein: CASSLVSRQTSNEQYF
V gene: TRBV11-3; D gene: TRBD2; clone size: .; J gene: TRBJ2-3; CDR3 DNA: TGTGCCAGCAGCTCGGGACTAGCGGAAGATACGCAGTATTTT; CDR3 protein: CASSSGLAEDTQYF
V gene: TRBV25-1; D gene: .; clone size: .; J gene: TRBJ2-7; CDR3 DNA: TGTGCCAGCAGTGAATCCAGGAACTACGAGCAGTACTTC; CDR3 protein: CASSESRNYEQYF
V gene: TRBV6-5; D gene: .; clone size: .; J gene: TRBJ2-7; CDR3 DNA: TGTGCCAGCAGTCCCAGGGCGGCCTACGAGCAGTACTTC; CDR3 protein: CASSPRAAYEQYF
V gene: TRBV5-1; D gene: .; clone size: .; J gene: TRBJ2-3; CDR3 DNA: TGCGCCAGCAGCGCCGGGGACTTCACAGATACGCAGTATTTT; CDR3 protein: CASSAGDFTDTQYF
V gene: TRBV4-1; D gene: .; clone size: .; J gene: TRBJ1-2; CDR3 DNA: TGCGCCAGCAGCCAAGAAGCGGCCCCCAGGCGAGGCTACACCTTC; CDR3 protein: CASSQEAAPRRGYTF
V gene: TRBV27; D gene: .; clone size: .; J gene: TRBJ2-3; CDR3 DNA: TGTGCCAGCAGTCCGCATTCCGTTACAGCCCTCACAGATACGCAGTATTTT; CDR3 protein: CASSPHSVTALTDTQYF
V gene: TRBV6-6; D gene: TRBD1; clone size: .; J gene: TRBJ2-7; CDR3 DNA: TGTGCCAGCAGTTACACACAGGGGGCGAGCGAGCAGTACTTC; CDR3 protein: CASSYTQGASEQYF
V gene: TRBV5-1; D gene: TRBD2; clone size: .; J gene: TRBJ2-3; CDR3 DNA: TGCGCCAGCAGCCCCGGGACTAGCCCTAGCACAGATACGCAGTATTTT; CDR3 protein: CASSPGTSPSTDTQYF
V gene: TRBV30; D gene: TRBD1; clone size: once; J gene: TRBJ1-1; CDR3 DNA: TGTGCCTGGAGTGTAAGGGACAGAGAGAACACTGAAGCTTTCTTT; CDR3 protein: CAWSVRDRENTEAFF
V gene: TRBV5-6; D gene: .; clone size: few; J gene: TRBJ1-4; CDR3 DNA: TGTGCCAGCAGCCTAGGCCCGACAACTAATGAAAAACTGTTTTTT; CDR3 protein: CASSLGPTTNEKLFF
V gene: TRBV18; D gene: TRBD1; clone size: once; J gene: TRBJ1-2; CDR3 DNA: TGTGCCAGCTCACTAGGACAGGAGGGTAATGGCTACACCTTC; CDR3 protein: CASSLGQEGNGYTF
V gene: TRBV9; D gene: TRBD1; clone size: .; J gene: TRBJ2-5; CDR3 DNA: TGTGCCAGCAGCGTGGGGACAGGGGGCTCGGGTGAGACCCAGTACTTC; CDR3 protein: CASSVGTGGSGETQYF
V gene: TRBV19; D gene: TRBD1; clone size: .; J gene: TRBJ1-5; CDR3 DNA: TGTGCCAGTAGTATCGTTACAGGGGGCGCCGGCAATCAGCCCCAGCATTTT; CDR3 protein: CASSIVTGGAGNQPQHF
V gene: TRBV18; D gene: TRBD1; clone size: .; J gene: TRBJ2-1; CDR3 DNA: TGTGCCAGCTCACAGGGACAGGCCTACAATGAGCAGTTCTTC; CDR3 protein: CASSQGQAYNEQFF
V gene: TRBV13; D gene: TRBD2; clone size: .; J gene: TRBJ2-7; CDR3 DNA: TGTGCCAGCAGCTTAGTTTCTAGCGGGAGTCACGAGCAGTACTTC; CDR3 protein: CASSLVSSGSHEQYF
V gene: TRBV6-6; D gene: TRBD1; clone size: .; J gene: TRBJ1-5; CDR3 DNA: TGTGCCAGCAGTTACGCAGGGGGCGCCGGCAATCAGCCCCAGCATTTT; CDR3 protein: CASSYAGGAGNQPQHF
V gene: TRBV18; D gene: .; clone size: .; J gene: TRBJ1-5; CDR3 DNA: TGTGCCAGCTCACGAACTGTCGACACCAGCAATCAGCCCCAGCATTTT; CDR3 protein: CASSRTVDTSNQPQHF
V gene: TRBV30; D gene: .; clone size: .; J gene: TRBJ1-3; CDR3 DNA: TGTGCCTGGAGCTGGGGGAGGGGAGCTGGAAACACCATATATTTT; CDR3 protein: CAWSWGRGAGNTIYF
V gene: TRBV6-1; D gene: .; clone size: once; J gene: TRBJ1-5; CDR3 DNA: TGTGCCAGCAGTGAATTGGATAGGGGAAATCAGCCCCAGCATTTT; CDR3 protein: CASSELDRGNQPQHF
V gene: TRBV6-1; D gene: .; clone size: .; J gene: TRBJ1-2; CDR3 DNA: TGTGCCAGCAGTGAGACACTCTATGGCTACACCTTC; CDR3 protein: CASSETLYGYTF
V gene: TRBV5-1; D gene: TRBD1; clone size: once; J gene: TRBJ1-2; CDR3 DNA: TGCGCCAGCAGCCACCGGGACAGGGGCCTCTATGGCTACACCTTC; CDR3 protein: CASSHRDRGLYGYTF
V gene: TRBV5-4; D gene: TRBD2; clone size: .; J gene: TRBJ2-1; CDR3 DNA: TGTGCCAGCAGCCCTGGCCCCCTAGCGGGGGGTTACTCCTACAATGAGCAGTTCTTC; CDR3 protein: CASSPGPLAGGYSYNEQFF
V gene: TRBV7-8; D gene: .; clone size: .; J gene: TRBJ1-5; CDR3 DNA: TGTGCCAGCAGCAAGACAGAGGAAATTAATCAGCCCCAGCATTTT; CDR3 protein: CASSKTEEINQPQHF
V gene: TRBV6-5; D gene: .; clone size: .; J gene: TRBJ2-7; CDR3 DNA: TGTGCCAGCAGTTACCAGGTCAGCTCTTACGAGCAGTACTTC; CDR3 protein: CASSYQVSSYEQYF
V gene: TRBV7-2; D gene: TRBD2; clone size: .; J gene: TRBJ2-2; CDR3 DNA: TGTGCCAGCAGCTTAGCGGGGGGGATCACCGGGGAGCTGTTTTTT; CDR3 protein: CASSLAGGITGELFF
V gene: TRBV5-1; D gene: TRBD1; clone size: .; J gene: TRBJ1-4; CDR3 DNA: TGCGCCAGCAGGATGTCGACAGGGGGCAGGGGAAATGAAAAACTGTTTTTT; CDR3 protein: CASRMSTGGRGNEKLFF
V gene: TRBV5-4; D gene: .; clone size: .; J gene: TRBJ1-2; CDR3 DNA: TGTGCCAGCAGCTTGGCGGGGGGCGGGAACTATGGCTACACCTTC; CDR3 protein: CASSLAGGGNYGYTF
V gene: TRBV7-2; D gene: .; clone size: .; J gene: TRBJ2-7; CDR3 DNA: TGTGCCAGCAGCCCAAACCCAGGGCCCGAGCAGTACTTC; CDR3 protein: CASSPNPGPEQYF
V gene: TRBV30; D gene: TRBD2; clone size: once; J gene: TRBJ2-1; CDR3 DNA: TGTGCCTGGAGCTCGGGAGGTTACAATGAGCAGTTCTTC; CDR3 protein: CAWSSGGYNEQFF
V gene: TRBV4-3; D gene: TRBD1; clone size: .; J gene: TRBJ1-4; CDR3 DNA: TGCGCCAGCAGCCAAAACAGGGGGGGAAATGAAAAACTGTTTTTT; CDR3 protein: CASSQNRGGNEKLFF
V gene: TRBV29-1; D gene: .; clone size: few; J gene: TRBJ1-1; CDR3 DNA: TGCAGCGTTGGTCGGGGGGCTGAAGCTTTCTTT; CDR3 protein: CSVGRGAEAFF
V gene: TRBV29-1; D gene: TRBD1; clone size: .; J gene: TRBJ2-7; CDR3 DNA: TGCAGCGTTGCCCAGGGGGCGGATTACGAGCAGTACTTC; CDR3 protein: CSVAQGADYEQYF
V gene: TRBV5-6; D gene: .; clone size: .; J gene: TRBJ2-2; CDR3 DNA: TGTGCCAGCAGCTTCCAGGGAGGCACCGGGGAGCTGTTTTTT; CDR3 protein: CASSFQGGTGELFF
V gene: TRBV27; D gene: TRBD1; clone size: few; J gene: TRBJ1-1; CDR3 DNA: TGTGCCAGCCGACAGGGGCGGAACACTGAAGCTTTCTTT; CDR3 protein: CASRQGRNTEAFF
V gene: TRBV5-4; D gene: TRBD1; clone size: .; J gene: TRBJ1-1; CDR3 DNA: TGTGCCAGCAGCTCCCTACGTCGGGACAGGGTCGACACTGAAGCTTTCTTT; CDR3 protein: CASSSLRRDRVDTEAFF
V gene: TRBV7-8; D gene: TRBD2; clone size: .; J gene: TRBJ2-5; CDR3 DNA: TGTGCCAGCAGCCGAGGACGACTAGCGGGGGAAGAGACCCAGTACTTC; CDR3 protein: CASSRGRLAGEETQYF
V gene: TRBV18; D gene: TRBD2; clone size: once; J gene: TRBJ2-5; CDR3 DNA: TGTGCCAGCTCACCTAGACTAGCGACGAAACAAGAGACCCAGTACTTC; CDR3 protein: CASSPRLATKQETQYF
V gene: TRBV6-5; D gene: .; clone size: .; J gene: TRBJ1-1; CDR3 DNA: TGTGCCAGCAGTGCCCCGGGGGGCCTTTACACTGAAGCTTTCTTT; CDR3 protein: CASSAPGGLYTEAFF
V gene: TRBV2; D gene: .; clone size: .; J gene: TRBJ1-5; CDR3 DNA: TGTGCCAGCGAAAGACAGAATAATCAGCCCCAGCATTTT; CDR3 protein: CASERQNNQPQHF
V gene: TRBV5-4; D gene: .; clone size: .; J gene: TRBJ2-5; CDR3 DNA: TGTGCCAGCAGCTTGTGGCAGGGAACGGAGACCCAGTACTTC; CDR3 protein: CASSLWQGTETQYF
V gene: TRBV2; D gene: .; clone size: .; J gene: TRBJ2-7; CDR3 DNA: TGTGCCAGCAGTGAAACTATTCCCCTCGACGAGCAGTACTTC; CDR3 protein: CASSETIPLDEQYF
V gene: TRBV29-1; D gene: .; clone size: .; J gene: TRBJ1-1; CDR3 DNA: TGCAGCTTCCGCGGCCCGTCGAACACTGAAGCTTTCTTT; CDR3 protein: CSFRGPSNTEAFF
V gene: TRBV2; D gene: .; clone size: .; J gene: TRBJ1-2; CDR3 DNA: TGTGCCAGCAGGATGGGCCTAATTAACTATGGCTACACCTTC; CDR3 protein: CASRMGLINYGYTF
V gene: TRBV4-3; D gene: .; clone size: few; J gene: TRBJ1-4; CDR3 DNA: TGCGCCAGCAGCCAAGTCTTTACAGTCATTGAAAAACTGTTTTTT; CDR3 protein: CASSQVFTVIEKLFF
V gene: TRBV7-2; D gene: .; clone size: .; J gene: TRBJ2-3; CDR3 DNA: TGTGCCAGCAGTACCAGGACAGAAACAGATACGCAGTATTTT; CDR3 protein: CASSTRTETDTQYF
V gene: TRBV18; D gene: .; clone size: .; J gene: TRBJ2-3; CDR3 DNA: TGTGCCAGCTCTAATCGACTACCCCCCACAGATACGCAGTATTTT; CDR3 protein: CASSNRLPPTDTQYF